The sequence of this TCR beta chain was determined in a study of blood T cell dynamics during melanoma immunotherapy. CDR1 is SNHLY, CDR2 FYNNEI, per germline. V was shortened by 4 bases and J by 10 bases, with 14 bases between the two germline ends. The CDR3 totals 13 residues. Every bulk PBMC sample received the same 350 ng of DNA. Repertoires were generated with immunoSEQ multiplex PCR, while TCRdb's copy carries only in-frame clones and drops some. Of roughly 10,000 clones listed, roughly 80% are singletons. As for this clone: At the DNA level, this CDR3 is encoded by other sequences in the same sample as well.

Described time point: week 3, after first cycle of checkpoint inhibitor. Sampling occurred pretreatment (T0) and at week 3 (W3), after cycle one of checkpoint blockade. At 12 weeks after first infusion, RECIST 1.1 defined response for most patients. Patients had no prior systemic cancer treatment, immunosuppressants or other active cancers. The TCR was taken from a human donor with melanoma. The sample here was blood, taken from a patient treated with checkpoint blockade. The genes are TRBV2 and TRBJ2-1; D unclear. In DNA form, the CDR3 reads TGTGCCAGCAGTGTATTTCCACAGAACGAGCAGTTCTTC. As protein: CASSVFPQNEQFF.